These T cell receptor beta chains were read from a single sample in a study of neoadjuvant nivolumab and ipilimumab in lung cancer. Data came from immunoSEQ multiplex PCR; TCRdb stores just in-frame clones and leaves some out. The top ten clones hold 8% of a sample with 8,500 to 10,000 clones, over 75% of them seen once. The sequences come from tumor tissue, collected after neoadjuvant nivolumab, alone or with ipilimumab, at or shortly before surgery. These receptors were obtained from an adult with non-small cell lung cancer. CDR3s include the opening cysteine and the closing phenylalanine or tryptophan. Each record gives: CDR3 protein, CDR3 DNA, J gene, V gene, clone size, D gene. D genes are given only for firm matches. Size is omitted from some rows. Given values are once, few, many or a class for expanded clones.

CASSGRGFGGEQYF,TGTGCCAGCAGTGGGAGGGGGTTTGGGGGGGAGCAGTACTTC,TRBJ2-7,TRBV6-1,-,-
CASSPRQGPGGWREQYF,TGTGCCAGCAGCCCGAGACAGGGTCCAGGAGGATGGCGCGAGCAGTACTTC,TRBJ2-7,TRBV9,-,TRBD1
CASSYSANTGELFF,TGTGCCAGCAGCTATTCGGCAAACACCGGGGAGCTGTTTTTT,TRBJ2-2,TRBV5-4,-,-
CATSRDSSGNTIYF,TGTGCCACCAGCAGAGACAGCTCTGGAAACACCATATATTTT,TRBJ1-3,TRBV15,-,-
CAISGTGGLNTEAFF,TGTGCCATCAGTGGGACAGGGGGCTTGAACACTGAAGCTTTCTTT,TRBJ1-1,TRBV10-3,-,TRBD1
CASSTGGLTNLEQYF,TGTGCCAGCAGCACTGGGGGGCTTACTAATTTGGAGCAGTACTTC,TRBJ2-7,TRBV11-2,-,-
CASSLDLIGRELFF,TGTGCCAGCAGCTTGGATCTAATAGGGAGGGAGCTGTTTTTT,TRBJ2-2,TRBV5-6,-,-
CASSPGSNQPQHF,TGCGCCAGCAGCCCCGGGAGCAATCAGCCCCAGCATTTT,TRBJ1-5,TRBV5-1,-,-
CASSLGHFASPLHF,TGTGCCAGCAGCTTAGGCCATTTTGCTTCACCCCTCCACTTT,TRBJ1-6,TRBV11-2,-,-
CASSETRTGTDTQYF,TGTGCCAGCAGTGAAACCCGGACAGGGACAGATACGCAGTATTTT,TRBJ2-3,TRBV25-1,-,TRBD1
CASNEGSTIYF,TGTGCCAGCAATGAGGGGAGCACCATATATTTT,TRBJ1-3,TRBV6-6,-,-
CASSGGQQETQYF,TGTGCCAGCAGCGGGGGACAGCAAGAGACCCAGTACTTC,TRBJ2-5,TRBV6-5,-,-
CASSTGQLETQYF,TGTGCCAGCTCAACCGGACAGTTAGAGACCCAGTACTTC,TRBJ2-5,TRBV18,-,-
CASSPSQETQYF,TGTGCCAGCAGTCCTAGTCAAGAGACCCAGTACTTC,TRBJ2-5,TRBV6-5,-,-
CASSATGYQPQHF,TGTGCCAGCAGTGCTACGGGATATCAGCCCCAGCATTTT,TRBJ1-5,TRBV6-1,-,-
CASGGRGVDSPLHF,TGTGCCAGCGGTGGGCGGGGAGTGGATTCACCCCTCCACTTT,TRBJ1-6,TRBV2,-,-
CASRTQDGVGQHF,TGTGCCAGCAGGACCCAGGACGGGGTCGGCCAGCATTTT,TRBJ1-5,TRBV6-6,-,-
CASSDGQGAGGYTF,TGCGCCAGCAGTGACGGACAGGGGGCAGGTGGCTACACCTTC,TRBJ1-2,TRBV10-2,-,TRBD1
CASSVTGSREKLFF,TGTGCCAGTAGTGTGACAGGGAGTCGTGAAAAACTGTTTTTT,TRBJ1-4,TRBV19,-,TRBD1
CASRESNYLNVLTF,TGTGCCAGCAGGGAGTCCAATTATCTCAACGTCCTGACTTTC,TRBJ2-6,TRBV7-2,few,-
CASSFGGPPYEQYF,TGCGCCAGCAGCTTCGGTGGGCCCCCCTACGAGCAGTACTTC,TRBJ2-7,TRBV5-1,-,-
CAWATGNRPTDTQYF,TGTGCCTGGGCTACAGGGAACCGTCCCACAGATACGCAGTATTTT,TRBJ2-3,TRBV30,-,-
CASSFPGLGLHNEQFF,TGTGCCAGCAGCTTTCCGGGACTAGGGTTACACAATGAGCAGTTCTTC,TRBJ2-1,TRBV7-8,once,TRBD2
CASSSTHREKLFF,TGTGCCAGCTCATCAACACACAGAGAAAAACTGTTTTTT,TRBJ1-4,TRBV18,-,-
CASSIGVKETQYF,TGTGCCAGCAGCATAGGGGTGAAAGAGACCCAGTACTTC,TRBJ2-5,TRBV11-2,-,-
CASSFSGGAYEQYF,TGTGCCAGCAGCTTTTCCGGGGGGGCCTACGAGCAGTACTTC,TRBJ2-7,TRBV7-9,once,TRBD2
CASRREGATGKLFF,TGTGCCAGCAGGAGGGAGGGGGCAACAGGAAAACTGTTTTTT,TRBJ1-4,TRBV7-2,-,TRBD1
CASSNRGRISGYTF,TGTGCCAGCAGTAACAGGGGCCGGATTTCTGGCTACACCTTC,TRBJ1-2,TRBV6-5,-,TRBD1
CASSTDRGGPLHF,TGTGCCAGCAGCACAGACAGGGGAGGCCCCCTCCACTTT,TRBJ1-6,TRBV6-1,-,TRBD1
CASSLGDQPQHF,TGTGCCAGCAGCTTGGGTGATCAGCCCCAGCATTTT,TRBJ1-5,TRBV7-9,-,-
CASSLTGSSYEQYF,TGTGCCAGCAGCTTAACAGGATCGTCCTACGAGCAGTACTTC,TRBJ2-7,TRBV5-6,few,-
CASSLVPTNTEAFF,TGTGCCAGCAGCTTGGTCCCCACCAACACTGAAGCTTTCTTT,TRBJ1-1,TRBV5-6,once,-
CASSPWDRSNYGYTF,TGTGCCAGCAGCCCGTGGGACAGGTCTAACTATGGCTACACCTTC,TRBJ1-2,TRBV7-9,-,TRBD1
CAISEIQTSTGELFF,TGTGCCATCAGTGAAATCCAGACATCCACCGGGGAGCTGTTTTTT,TRBJ2-2,TRBV10-3,-,-
CSVGRYSPRNEQFF,TGCAGCGTTGGGAGGTACTCCCCTCGCAATGAGCAGTTCTTC,TRBJ2-1,TRBV29-1,once,-